What follows are 9 T cell receptor beta chains derived from one specimen sequenced in a study of OX40 agonist ivuxolimab in advanced cancers. The data were produced by immunoSEQ multiplex PCR, yet TCRdb's version contains in-frame clones alone and is incomplete. The sample records 25,000 to 35,000 clones, roughly 84% being singletons. The sequences come from CD4+ or CD8+ T cells sorted from blood, collected in a trial of the OX40 agonist ivuxolimab. Receptor source: an adult with an advanced solid tumor such as melanoma, head and neck, liver or kidney cancer.

This clone turned up a few times. The chain employs TRBV18 and TRBJ2-2, with 8 bases lining up with TRBD1. CDR1 KGHSH and CDR2 LQKENI come from the germline V gene. The CDR3 contains 15 residues. The V gene end was trimmed by 3 bases and the J gene end by 3 bases; junction bases not matched to a gene: 3. CDR3: CASSPPTGDTGELFF. The CDR3 DNA follows: TGTGCCAGCTCACCCCCGACAGGGGACACCGGGGAGCTGTTTTTT. The full variable domain, its missing parts supplied by reference TRBV18 and TRBJ2-2, is NAGVMQNPRHLVRRRGQEARLRCSPMKGHSHVYWYRQLPEEGLKFMVYLQKENIIDESGMPKERFSAEFPKEGPSILRIQQVVRGDSAAYFCASSPPTGDTGELFFGEGSRLTVL.

This chain links TRBV7-3 with TRBJ2-1; no definite D call. Germline V gene sequence: CDR1 SGHTA, CDR2 FQGTGA. CDR3 size: 16 residues. The ends were cut back, 2 bases at V and 1 base at J, with 12 bases in the middle. CDR3 amino acids: CASSLDGGASYNEQFF. The CDR3 region has the DNA TGTGCCAGCAGCTTAGACGGCGGAGCTTCCTACAATGAGCAGTTCTTC.

The genes are TRBV9 and TRBJ2-7, with TRBD2 as a possible D gene (6 bases). There are 18 residues in the CDR3. Between the trimmed V and J ends, which lost 4 bases and 3 bases, there was a span of 26 bases. CDR1 and CDR2 from the germline V gene are SGDLS and YYNGEE. CDR3 loop: CASSPTGGTPGLSYEQYF. The CDR3, as DNA: TGTGCCAGCAGCCCAACAGGCGGGACGCCGGGCTTGAGCTACGAGCAGTACTTC.

In nucleotides, the CDR3 is TGTGCCTGGAGTTGGGGGAGTGGAGAAAATGAGCAGTTCTTC. This encodes CAWSWGSGENEQFF. The V call is TRBV30, the J call TRBJ2-1; D is possibly TRBD1 or TRBD2 (5 bases each). In germline, CDR1 is GTSNPN, CDR2 SVGIG (reference sequence). Between the trimmed V and J ends, which lost 2 bases and 7 bases, there was a span of 15 bases. The length of the CDR3 is 14 residues.

The CDR3 DNA is TGCGCCAGCAGCTTGGTCGGAGAGGTCGGCTACGAGCAGTACTTC. This gives the protein CASSLVGEVGYEQYF. This chain links TRBV5-1 with TRBJ2-7; D remains ambiguous. CDR3 size: 15 residues. Germline V lookup: CDR1 SGHRS, CDR2 YFSETQ. Between the trimmed V and J ends, which lost 0 bases and 3 bases, there was a span of 13 bases.

V usage is TRBV2 and J usage is TRBJ2-5; 8 nucleotides agree with TRBD2. The CDR3 is 14 residues long. Germline V CDR1 and CDR2: SNHLY, FYNNEI. The V and J ends lost 3 bases and 4 bases, in that order; junction bases with no gene match: 4. The CDR3 bases are TGTGCCAGCAGTGATCGGGGGGGTGGAGAGACCCAGTACTTC. This gives the protein CASSDRGGGETQYF. Full variable domain (remainder filled in from reference TRBV2 and TRBJ2-5): EPEVTQTPSHQVTQMGQEVILRCVPISNHLYFYWYRQILGQKVEFLVSFYNNEISEKSEIFDDQFSVERPDGSNFTLKIRSTKLEDSAMYFCASSDRGGGETQYFGPGTRLLVL.

The genes are TRBV2 and TRBJ2-3; no reliable D call. The CDR3 extends over 16 amino acids. Trimming cost V 3 bases and J 1 base, with 14 bases left between them. Germline V gene data show CDR1 as SNHLY and CDR2 as FYNNEI. DNA for the CDR3: TGTGCCAGCAGTGAGTCCACAGACCGAGGCACAGATACGCAGTATTTT. Translating it yields CASSESTDRGTDTQYF.

This chain joins TRBV2 and TRBJ2-7; D is uncertain. The CDR3 consists of 11 residues. Germline CDR1 SNHLY, CDR2 FYNNEI. Trimming took 4 bases from V and 3 from J, leaving 4 bases between them. This CDR3 reads CASSGGYEQYF. In nucleotides, the CDR3 is TGTGCCAGCAGTGGCGGCTACGAGCAGTACTTC.

This chain uses TRBV11-2 with TRBJ2-5; 8 positions agree with TRBD1. The junction had 3 bases not matched to a gene; V was cut back by 1 base and J by 2 bases. Germline V gene lookup returns CDR1 SGHAT and CDR2 FQNNGV. The CDR3 sequence is 15 residues long. The CDR3 sequence: CASSLGTGFQETQYF. CDR3 nucleotides: TGTGCCAGCAGCTTAGGGACAGGGTTTCAAGAGACCCAGTACTTC. Drawing the rest from reference TRBV11-2 and TRBJ2-5, the complete variable domain is EAGVAQSPRYKIIEKRQSVAFWCNPISGHATLYWYQQILGQGPKLLIQFQNNGVVDDSQLPKDRFSAERLKGVDSTLKIQPAKLEDSAVYLCASSLGTGFQETQYFGPGTRLLVL.